There are a few counts of the clone carrying this TCR beta chain. The antigen is unknown. As to time point: pre-sensitization, week 0. Stated treatment: therapeutic diphenylcyclopropenone sensitization with weekly scalp DPC. V lost 7 bases and J 1 base, leaving 5 bases between the germline ends. Germline V gene data show CDR1 as SGHAT and CDR2 as FQNNGV. The CDR3 totals 13 residues. The data were taken from a study of human T cells and chemical hapten exposure. Study observations and caveats: The donors suffered from alopecia, so their immune response may not match that of healthy people. TCRs above 1 in 1000 frequency did not change with DPC sensitization.

Unique molecular identifiers were attached to individual cDNA molecules within the library. Using its own MiXCR run on the RACE reads, TCRdb lists one record per CDR3 protein. The sample records 180,000 or so distinct CDR3 sequences, 25% to 30% being singletons. The rearrangement links TRBV11-2 to TRBJ2-6; D is ambiguous. This TCR was recovered from a woman between 25 and 40 years old with alopecia areata. Some clones in this sample may be carry-over from other donors' samples. The sequencing here drew on whole blood, taken in connection with sensitization to the hapten diphenylcyclopropenone (DPC). The chain's CDR3 is CASTESGANVLTF. The CDR3 DNA reads as TGTGCCAGCACCGAATCTGGGGCCAACGTCCTGACTTTC.